A single T cell receptor beta chain is shown here with its context. There is no known antigen for this receptor. Base qualities are not provided; no much larger clone lies one nucleotide away. The data were obtained in a study of control samples from healthy donors and cancer patients (dated by TCRdb to about 2020). Taken from the germline V gene, the CDR1 and CDR2 loops are MRHNA and SNTAGT. From cysteine to phenylalanine, the CDR3 is 13 amino acids long. The sequence is cut down to CDR3 DNA, 39 bases in frame from base 1. The junction shows trimming of 3 bases on V and 1 base on J, plus 6 bases between the germline ends. The library was prepared using the immunoSEQ multiplex PCR assay. TCRdb mirrors the immuneACCESS table, restricted to in-frame sequences. Some clones are absent from its copies; in checked studies, under half trace to an unresolved V gene, and the reason for the others is unknown. The sample has approximately 170,000 clones on record, around nine tenths of them singletons. 1.4% of the sample is taken by the ten largest.

This TCR was recovered from a man aged 25 to 40 in good health. The rearrangement joined TRBV6-4 to TRBJ1-1; there is no confident call for the D gene. Sequencing was carried out using blood. The bases read TGTGCCAGCAGTGAACAACCGAACACTGAAGCTTTCTTT. This sequence encodes CASSEQPNTEAFF.